This T cell receptor beta chain emerged from a study of blood T cell repertoires in COVID-19. Seattle's cohort entered during active infection and was followed longitudinally. The protocol was immunoSEQ multiplex PCR, while the TCRdb copy is restricted to in-frame clones and leaves out a portion. The sample holds under 250,000 clones, about nine tenths seen once. CDR1 and CDR2 (germline): SGHTA, FQGNSA. This CDR3 region has 16 residues. V lost 1 base and J lost 4; bases outside the gene matches: 8. The chain links TRBV7-2 to TRBJ2-7, with 9 nucleotides matching TRBD1. The origin of this receptor is a man between 50 and 59 years old with COVID-19, enrolled during active disease. The specimen sequenced was peripheral blood. The CDR3 sequence is CASSLGFGTGQYEQYF. The DNA of the CDR3 is TGTGCCAGCAGCTTAGGGTTCGGGACAGGGCAATACGAGCAGTACTTC.